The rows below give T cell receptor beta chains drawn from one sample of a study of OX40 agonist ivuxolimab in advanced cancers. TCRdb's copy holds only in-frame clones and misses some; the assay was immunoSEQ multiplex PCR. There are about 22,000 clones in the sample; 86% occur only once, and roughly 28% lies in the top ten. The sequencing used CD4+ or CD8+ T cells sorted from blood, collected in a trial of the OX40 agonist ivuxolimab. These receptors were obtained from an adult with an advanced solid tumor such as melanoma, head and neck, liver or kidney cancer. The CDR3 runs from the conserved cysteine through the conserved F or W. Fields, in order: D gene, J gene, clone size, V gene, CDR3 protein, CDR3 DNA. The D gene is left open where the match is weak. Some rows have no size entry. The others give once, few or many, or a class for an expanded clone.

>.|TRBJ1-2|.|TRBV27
CASSLRLGRDGYTF
TGTGCCAGCAGTCTCAGACTAGGGCGGGATGGCTACACCTTC
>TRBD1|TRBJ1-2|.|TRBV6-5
CASSEGQGARGYTF
TGTGCCAGCAGTGAGGGACAGGGGGCGCGCGGCTACACCTTC
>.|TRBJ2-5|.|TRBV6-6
CASSYSRWGETQYF
TGTGCCAGCAGTTACTCCAGGTGGGGGGAGACCCAGTACTTC
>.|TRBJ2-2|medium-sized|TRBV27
CASREGISGELFF
TGTGCCAGCCGAGAGGGAATCTCCGGGGAGCTGTTTTTT
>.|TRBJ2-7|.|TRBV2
CASSLGGHEQYF
TGTGCCAGCAGTTTGGGGGGCCACGAGCAGTACTTC
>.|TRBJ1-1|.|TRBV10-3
CAISDSMNTEAFF
TGTGCCATCAGTGACAGCATGAACACTGAAGCTTTCTTT
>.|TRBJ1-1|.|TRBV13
CASSWVRDELDEAFF
TGTGCCAGCAGCTGGGTCAGGGACGAACTGGATGAAGCTTTCTTT
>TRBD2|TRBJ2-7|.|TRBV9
CASSVATGRDEQYF
TGTGCCAGCAGCGTAGCTACTGGGAGGGATGAGCAGTACTTC
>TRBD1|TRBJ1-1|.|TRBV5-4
CASSLGTGGVAEAFF
TGTGCCAGCAGCTTGGGTACAGGGGGGGTGGCTGAAGCTTTCTTT
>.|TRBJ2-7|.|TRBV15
CATSEGYEQYF
TGTGCCACCAGTGAAGGGTACGAGCAGTACTTC
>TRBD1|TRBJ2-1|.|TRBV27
CASSVTGGPLYNEQFF
TGTGCCAGCAGTGTGACAGGGGGCCCCCTCTACAATGAGCAGTTCTTC
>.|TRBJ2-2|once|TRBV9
CASSVEGAITGELFF
TGTGCCAGCAGCGTAGAAGGGGCGATCACCGGGGAGCTGTTTTTT
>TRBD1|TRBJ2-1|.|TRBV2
CASSLRTGLVMEYNEQFF
TGTGCCAGCTCACTTAGGACAGGGCTAGTGATGGAGTACAATGAGCAGTTCTTC
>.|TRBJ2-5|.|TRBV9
CASSVEDGAQETQYF
TGTGCCAGCAGCGTAGAGGACGGCGCCCAAGAGACCCAGTACTTC
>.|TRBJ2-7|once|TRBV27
CASSLSPGWYYEQYF
TGTGCCAGCAGTTTATCGCCGGGATGGTATTACGAGCAGTACTTC
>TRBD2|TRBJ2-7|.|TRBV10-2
CASSLAGEITDEQYF
TGCGCCAGCAGTCTAGCGGGAGAAATTACCGACGAGCAGTACTTC
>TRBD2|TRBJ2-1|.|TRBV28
CASSILAGGYYNEQFF
TGTGCCAGCAGTATCCTAGCGGGAGGGTACTACAATGAGCAGTTCTTC
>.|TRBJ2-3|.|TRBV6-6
CASSYSPFGDTQYF
TGTGCCAGCAGTTACTCGCCTTTTGGGGATACGCAGTATTTT
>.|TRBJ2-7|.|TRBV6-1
CASSSGRGAYEQYF
TGTGCCAGCAGTAGCGGCAGGGGGGCCTACGAGCAGTACTTC
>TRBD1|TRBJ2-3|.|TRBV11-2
CASSPPGQATDTQYF
TGTGCCAGCAGCCCACCGGGACAGGCCACCGATACGCAGTATTTT
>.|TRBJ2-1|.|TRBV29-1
CSAKGPNEQFF
TGCAGCGCTAAGGGACCCAATGAGCAGTTCTTC
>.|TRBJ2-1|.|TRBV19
CAVGYNEQFF
TGTGCGGTGGGGTACAATGAGCAGTTCTTC
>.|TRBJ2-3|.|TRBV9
CASGEDSSTDTQYF
TGTGCCAGCGGGGAGGATTCTAGCACAGATACGCAGTATTTT
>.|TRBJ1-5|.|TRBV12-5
CASADPGGNQPQHF
TGTGCTAGTGCCGACCCGGGCGGGAATCAGCCCCAGCATTTT
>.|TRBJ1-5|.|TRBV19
CASSSLTRTNSNQPQHF
TGTGCCAGTAGTTCCCTAACCCGGACCAATAGCAATCAGCCCCAGCATTTT
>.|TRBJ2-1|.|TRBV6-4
CASSEVPEGEQFF
TGTGCCAGCAGTGAAGTACCAGAGGGTGAGCAGTTCTTC
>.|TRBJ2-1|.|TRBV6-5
CASSYSGGGGNEQFF
TGTGCCAGCAGTTACTCTGGGGGAGGGGGCAATGAGCAGTTCTTC
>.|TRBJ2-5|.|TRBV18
CASSPPIQTQETQYF
TGTGCCAGCTCACCACCGATACAGACCCAAGAGACCCAGTACTTC
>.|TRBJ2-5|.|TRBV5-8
CASSLGHEETQYF
TGTGCCAGCAGCTTGGGGCATGAGGAGACCCAGTACTTC
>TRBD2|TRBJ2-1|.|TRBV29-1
CSASLAGVEQFF
TGCAGCGCTTCTCTAGCGGGAGTTGAGCAGTTCTTC
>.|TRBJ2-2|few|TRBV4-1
CASSPPPGSSEGFTGELFF
TGCGCCAGCAGCCCCCCCCCGGGGAGCAGTGAGGGGTTTACCGGGGAGCTGTTTTTT
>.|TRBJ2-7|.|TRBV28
CASSLPSLEQYF
TGTGCCAGCAGTTTACCTAGCCTCGAGCAGTACTTC
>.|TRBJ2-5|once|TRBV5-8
CASSRTTGGQETQYF
TGTGCCAGCAGCAGGACTACCGGAGGGCAAGAGACCCAGTACTTC
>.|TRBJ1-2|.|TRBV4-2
CASSQADLRGYTF
TGTGCCAGCAGCCAGGCGGACCTCAGAGGCTACACCTTC
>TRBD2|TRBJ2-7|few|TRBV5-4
CASSFGRELGEQYF
TGTGCCAGCAGCTTCGGGCGGGAGCTTGGCGAGCAGTACTTC
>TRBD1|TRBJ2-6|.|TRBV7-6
CASSLVRGLGSGANVLTF
TGTGCCAGCAGCTTAGTCAGGGGGCTCGGCTCTGGGGCCAACGTCCTGACTTTC